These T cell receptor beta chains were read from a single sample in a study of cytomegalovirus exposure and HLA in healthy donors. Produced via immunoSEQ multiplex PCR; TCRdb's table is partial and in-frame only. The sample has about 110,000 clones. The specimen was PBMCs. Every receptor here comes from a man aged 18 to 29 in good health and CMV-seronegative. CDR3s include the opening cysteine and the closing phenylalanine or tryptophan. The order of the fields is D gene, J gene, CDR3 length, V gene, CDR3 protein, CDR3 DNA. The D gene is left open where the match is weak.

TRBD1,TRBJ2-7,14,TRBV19,CASSSRTGDYEQYF,TGTGCCAGTAGTTCGCGGACAGGAGACTACGAGCAGTACTTC
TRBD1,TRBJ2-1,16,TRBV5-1,CASSLAGTAIYNEQFF,TGCGCCAGCAGCTTGGCCGGGACAGCCATTTACAATGAGCAGTTCTTC
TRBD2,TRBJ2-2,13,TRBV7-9,CASDGGAFGELFF,TGTGCCAGCGACGGGGGGGCTTTCGGGGAGCTGTTTTTT
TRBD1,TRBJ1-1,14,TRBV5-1,CASSLEDRPRGAFF,TGCGCCAGCAGCTTGGAGGACAGGCCTAGAGGGGCTTTCTTT
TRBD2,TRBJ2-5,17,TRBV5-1,CASSRGSSGGYQETQYF,TGCGCCAGCAGCCGGGGGTCTAGCGGGGGGTACCAAGAGACCCAGTACTTC
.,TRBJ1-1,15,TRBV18,CASSPRAGGDTEAFF,TGTGCCAGCTCCCCTCGGGCAGGAGGGGACACTGAAGCTTTCTTT
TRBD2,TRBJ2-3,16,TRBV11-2,CASSLEGGRGLDTQYF,TGTGCCAGCAGCTTAGAAGGCGGGAGAGGGTTAGATACGCAGTATTTT
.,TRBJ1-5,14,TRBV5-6,CASSLLGGVQPQHF,TGTGCCAGCAGCCTACTGGGGGGGGTACAGCCCCAGCATTTT
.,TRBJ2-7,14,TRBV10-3,CAISGSRGTYEQYF,TGTGCCATCAGTGGGTCCAGGGGAACCTACGAGCAGTACTTC
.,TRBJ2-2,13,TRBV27,CASRTGNTGELFF,TGTGCCAGCAGGACAGGGAACACCGGGGAGCTGTTTTTT
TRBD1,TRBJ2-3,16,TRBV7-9,CASSPRQGKGTDTQYF,TGTGCCAGCAGCCCCCGACAGGGAAAAGGCACAGATACGCAGTATTTT
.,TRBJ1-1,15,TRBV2,CASSDLGPRRAEAFF,TGTGCCAGCAGTGATCTAGGGCCCCGGAGGGCTGAAGCTTTCTTT
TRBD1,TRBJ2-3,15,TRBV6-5,CASRTDRGRTDTQYF,TGTGCCAGCAGAACCGACAGGGGGCGCACAGATACGCAGTATTTT
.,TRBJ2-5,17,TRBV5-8,CASSLVRGARRGETQYF,TGTGCCAGCAGCTTGGTTCGGGGGGCGCGGAGGGGAGAGACCCAGTACTTC
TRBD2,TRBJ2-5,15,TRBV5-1,CASSLAGGAGETQYF,TGCGCCAGCAGCTTGGCCGGGGGGGCCGGGGAGACCCAGTACTTC
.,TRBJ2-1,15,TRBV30,CAWSVRRGNYNEQFF,TGTGCCTGGAGTGTACGGCGGGGTAACTACAATGAGCAGTTCTTC
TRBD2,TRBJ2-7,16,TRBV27,CASSWGTSGRAREQYF,TGTGCCAGCAGTTGGGGGACTAGCGGGAGGGCCCGCGAGCAGTACTTC
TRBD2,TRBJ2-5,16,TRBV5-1,CASSLTGGRAGETQYF,TGCGCCAGCAGCCTGACCGGCGGGAGGGCCGGAGAGACCCAGTACTTC
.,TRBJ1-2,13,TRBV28,CASSPPGRDGYTF,TGTGCCAGCAGTCCCCCGGGAAGGGATGGCTACACCTTC
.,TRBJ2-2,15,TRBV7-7,CASSLGHTNTGELFF,TGTGCTAGCAGCTTAGGACACACGAACACCGGGGAGCTGTTTTTT
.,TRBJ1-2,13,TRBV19,CASRPWGGNGYTF,TGTGCCAGTAGGCCATGGGGGGGGAATGGCTACACCTTC
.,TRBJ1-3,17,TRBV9,CASSVGQPSLSGNTIYF,TGTGCCAGCAGCGTAGGACAGCCCAGTCTCTCTGGAAACACCATATATTTT
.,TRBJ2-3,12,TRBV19,CASSPAGYTQYF,TGTGCCAGTAGTCCCGCGGGCTATACGCAGTATTTT
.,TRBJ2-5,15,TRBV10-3,CAIRPDSGFQETQYF,TGTGCCATCAGACCCGACAGTGGGTTTCAAGAGACCCAGTACTTC
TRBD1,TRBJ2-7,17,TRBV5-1,CASSRTGGGGGSYEQYF,TGCGCCAGCAGCAGGACAGGGGGCGGGGGGGGCTCCTACGAGCAGTACTTC
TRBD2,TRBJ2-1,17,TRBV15,CATSREQVGGTYNEQFF,TGTGCCACCAGCAGAGAACAAGTGGGAGGGACCTACAATGAGCAGTTCTTC
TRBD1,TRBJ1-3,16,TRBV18,CASSPGTGTSGNTIYF,TGTGCCAGCTCACCCGGGACAGGCACCTCTGGAAACACCATATATTTT
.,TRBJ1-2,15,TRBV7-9,CASSALGQTIYGYTF,TGTGCCAGCAGCGCGTTAGGTCAGACAATCTATGGCTACACCTTC
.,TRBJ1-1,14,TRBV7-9,CASSLGSAGTEAFF,TGTGCCAGCAGCTTAGGGTCGGCGGGGACTGAAGCTTTCTTT
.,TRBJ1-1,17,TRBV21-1,CASSKALLGQGKNGAFF,TGTGCCAGCAGCAAAGCGCTTTTAGGACAGGGTAAGAATGGAGCTTTCTTT
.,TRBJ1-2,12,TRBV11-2,CASSLGSDGYTF,TGTGCCAGCAGCCTCGGCAGCGATGGCTACACCTTC
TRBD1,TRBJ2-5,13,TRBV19,CASRGQGKETQYF,TGTGCCAGTAGGGGACAGGGGAAAGAGACCCAGTACTTC
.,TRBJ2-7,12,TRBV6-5,CASSYDNYEQYF,TGTGCCAGCAGTTACGACAACTACGAGCAGTACTTC